This T cell receptor (beta chain) comes out of a study of identical twins. Findings and caveats of the study: Among beta out-of-frame sequences, excess sharing between twins appeared weaker.

In germline, CDR1 is MGHRA, CDR2 YSYEKL. The CDR3 runs 15 residues. Trimming removed 6 bases from V and 5 bases from J; junction bases left unmatched: 3. TCRdb reanalysed the 5' RACE reads using MiXCR and keeps one entry per CDR3 protein. Of around 960,000 distinct CDR3 sequences listed, roughly 12% are singletons. With regard to this clonotype: Its antigen is undetermined.

These same data were also listed under a study on yellow fever vaccine responses in identical twins.

This TCR derives from a woman between 18 and 29 years old in good health. Sequencing was carried out using PBMCs. This chain connects TRBV4-1 to TRBJ2-1, with 14 bases that match TRBD2. CDR3 loop: CASRSGLAGDNEQFF. DNA for the CDR3: TGCGCCAGCAGATCGGGACTAGCGGGGGACAATGAGCAGTTCTTC.